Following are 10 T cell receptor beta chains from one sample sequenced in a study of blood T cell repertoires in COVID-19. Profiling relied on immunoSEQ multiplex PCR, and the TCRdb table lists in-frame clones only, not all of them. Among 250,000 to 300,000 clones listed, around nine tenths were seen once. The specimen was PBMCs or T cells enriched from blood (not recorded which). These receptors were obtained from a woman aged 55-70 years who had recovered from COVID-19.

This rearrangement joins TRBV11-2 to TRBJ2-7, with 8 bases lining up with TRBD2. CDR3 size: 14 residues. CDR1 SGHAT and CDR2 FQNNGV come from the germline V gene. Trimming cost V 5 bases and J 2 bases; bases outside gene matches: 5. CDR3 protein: CASSRLASTYEQYF. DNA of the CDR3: TGTGCCAGCAGCCGACTAGCGTCGACCTACGAGCAGTACTTC.

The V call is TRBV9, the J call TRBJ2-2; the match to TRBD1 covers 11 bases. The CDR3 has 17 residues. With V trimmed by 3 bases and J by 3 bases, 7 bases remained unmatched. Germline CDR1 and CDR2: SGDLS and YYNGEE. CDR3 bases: TGTGCCAGCAGCGCAGGGACAGGGGGTTTAGACACCGGGGAGCTGTTTTTT. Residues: CASSAGTGGLDTGELFF. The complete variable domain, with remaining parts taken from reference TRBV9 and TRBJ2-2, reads DSGVTQTPKHLITATGQRVTLRCSPRSGDLSVYWYQQSLDQGLQFLIQYYNGEERAKGNILERFSAQQFPDLHSELNLSSLELGDSALYFCASSAGTGGLDTGELFFGEGSRLTVL.

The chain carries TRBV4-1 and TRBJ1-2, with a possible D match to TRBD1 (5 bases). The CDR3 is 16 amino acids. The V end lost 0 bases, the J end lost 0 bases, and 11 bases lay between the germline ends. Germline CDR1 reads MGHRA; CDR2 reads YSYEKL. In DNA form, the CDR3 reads TGCGCCAGCAGCCAAGAAAGGGGCGGAGCTAACTATGGCTACACCTTC. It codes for CASSQERGGANYGYTF.

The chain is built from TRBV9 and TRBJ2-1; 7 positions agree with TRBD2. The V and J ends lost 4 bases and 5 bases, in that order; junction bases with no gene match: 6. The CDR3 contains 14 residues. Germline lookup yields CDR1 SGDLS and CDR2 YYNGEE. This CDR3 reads CASSSGLGHNEQFF. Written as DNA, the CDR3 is TGTGCCAGCAGCTCCGGACTAGGGCACAATGAGCAGTTCTTC.

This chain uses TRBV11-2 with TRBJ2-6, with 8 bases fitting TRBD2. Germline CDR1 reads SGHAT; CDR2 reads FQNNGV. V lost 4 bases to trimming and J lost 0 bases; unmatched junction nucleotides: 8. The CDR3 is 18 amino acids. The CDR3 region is CASSSTRGGYSGANVLTF. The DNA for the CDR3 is TGTGCCAGCAGCTCCACACGGGGGGGATACTCTGGGGCCAACGTCCTGACTTTC.

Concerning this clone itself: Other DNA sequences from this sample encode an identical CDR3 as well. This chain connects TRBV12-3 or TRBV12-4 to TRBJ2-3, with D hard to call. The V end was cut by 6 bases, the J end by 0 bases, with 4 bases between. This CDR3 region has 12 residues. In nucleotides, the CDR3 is TGTGCCAGCAGATCTAGCACAGATACGCAGTATTTT. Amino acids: CASRSSTDTQYF.

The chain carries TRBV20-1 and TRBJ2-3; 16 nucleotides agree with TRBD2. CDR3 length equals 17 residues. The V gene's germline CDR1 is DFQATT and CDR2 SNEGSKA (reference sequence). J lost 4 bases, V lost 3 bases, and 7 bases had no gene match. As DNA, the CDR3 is TGCAGTGCTAGTCACTCTGGGACTAGCGGGAGGGCAGATACGCAGTATTTT. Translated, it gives CSASHSGTSGRADTQYF.

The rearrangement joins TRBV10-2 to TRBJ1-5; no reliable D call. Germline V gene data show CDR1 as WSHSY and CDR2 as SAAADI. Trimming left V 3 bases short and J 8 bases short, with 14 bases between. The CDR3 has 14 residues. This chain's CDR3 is CASSDIGQREPQHF. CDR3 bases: TGCGCCAGCAGTGACATAGGGCAGAGGGAGCCCCAGCATTTT.

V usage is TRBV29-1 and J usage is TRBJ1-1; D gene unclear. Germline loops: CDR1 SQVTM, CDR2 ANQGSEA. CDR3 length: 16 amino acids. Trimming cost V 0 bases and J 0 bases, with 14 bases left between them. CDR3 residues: CSVEDFFARMNTEAFF. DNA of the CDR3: TGCAGCGTTGAAGATTTTTTCGCCAGGATGAACACTGAAGCTTTCTTT.

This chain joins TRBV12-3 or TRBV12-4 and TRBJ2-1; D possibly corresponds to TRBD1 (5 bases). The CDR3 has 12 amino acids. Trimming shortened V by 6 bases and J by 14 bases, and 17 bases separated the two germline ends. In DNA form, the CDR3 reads TGTGCCAGCAGCCAGCAAGGGGCGAGAGAGTTCTTC. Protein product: CASSQQGAREFF.